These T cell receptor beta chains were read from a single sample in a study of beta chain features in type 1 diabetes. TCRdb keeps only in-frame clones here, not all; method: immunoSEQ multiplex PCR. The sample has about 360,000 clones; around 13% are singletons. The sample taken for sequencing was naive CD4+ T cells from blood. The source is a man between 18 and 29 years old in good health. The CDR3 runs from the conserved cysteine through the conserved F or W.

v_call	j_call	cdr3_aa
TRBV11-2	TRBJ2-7	CASRRTGDFYEQYF
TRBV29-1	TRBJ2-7	CSVESTGGSYEQYF
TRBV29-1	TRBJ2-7	CSVVMTGRGEQYF
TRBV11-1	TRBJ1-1	CASSLGTDDEAFF
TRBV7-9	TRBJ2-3	CASSSGGGRPRF
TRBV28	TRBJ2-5	CASSPSGGIQETQYF
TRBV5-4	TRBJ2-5	CASSLDFQETQYF
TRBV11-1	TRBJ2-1	CASSFGQGGNEQFF
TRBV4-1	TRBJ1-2	CASSQVGVLYGYTF
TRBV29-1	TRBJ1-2	CSVLKQGMGYGYTF
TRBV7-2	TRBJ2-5	CASSSQTGGPETQYF
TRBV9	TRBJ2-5	CASSVAGGVETQYF
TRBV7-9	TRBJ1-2	CASSPYPSGYGYTF
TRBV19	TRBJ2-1	CASSSDRESYNEQFF
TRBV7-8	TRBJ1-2	CASSLAPEVSGYGYTF
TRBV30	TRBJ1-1	CAWRKTSEAFF
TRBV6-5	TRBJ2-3	CASSYLAGGHSGQYF
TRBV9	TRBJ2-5	CASSQTPLRAGYRGTQYF
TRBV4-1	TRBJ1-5	CASSLRGLSNQPQHF
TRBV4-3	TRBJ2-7	CASSQDGSSYEQYF
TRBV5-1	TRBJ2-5	CASSTGQVEETQYF
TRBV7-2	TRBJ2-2	CASSLAPQVAGNTGELFF
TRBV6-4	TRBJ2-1	CASSLDWNSYNEQFF